What follows are 19 T cell receptor beta chains derived from one specimen sequenced in a study of CD8 T cells in Susac syndrome (dated by TCRdb to between 2018 and 2021). Library creation used the immunoSEQ multiplex PCR assay. RNA was extracted using the RNeasy kit, and about 0.45 to 1 ug of the RNA was reverse transcribed with random hexamers. Using fastp at Q25 and MiXCR, TCRdb reprocessed the public reads and kept productive beta chains. Rows with one shared CDR3 protein collapse into an entry with the most common genes and DNA. This sample holds approximately 150,000 distinct CDR3 sequences; approximately 95% were observed only once. The ten most abundant clones make up 0.065% to 0.1% of the sample. Sequenced sample: CD4+ T cells from PBMCs. Every receptor here comes from a human donor in good health.

This rearrangement joins TRBV11-2 to TRBJ2-7, with TRBD1 as a possible D gene (6 bases). Germline-derived CDR1 and CDR2 are SGHAT and FQNNGV. This CDR3 is built from 18 residues. The V gene lost 2 bases and the J gene lost 0 bases, with 20 bases spanning the gap. The CDR3 region has the DNA TGTGCCAGCAGCTTAAGAACAGGGTTGTTTTTCAGCTCCTACGAGCAGTACTTC. It is translated as CASSLRTGLFFSSYEQYF.

The chain employs TRBV9 and TRBJ2-3; 12 bases align to TRBD2. Germline trimming cut 2 bases from V and 4 bases from J; bases unmatched to any gene: 5. CDR1 is SGDLS and CDR2 is YYNGEE in the germline V gene. CDR3 size: 16 residues. The CDR3 region is CASSVTSGRAPDTQYF. The CDR3 DNA reads TGTGCCAGCAGCGTGACTAGCGGGAGAGCCCCAGATACGCAGTATTTT.

The chain uses TRBV20-1 and TRBJ2-1; 8 nucleotides match TRBD2. The CDR3 covers 17 residues. Trimming removed 0 bases from V and 0 bases from J; junction bases left unmatched: 7. Germline-derived CDR1 and CDR2 are DFQATT and SNEGSKA (reference sequence). CDR3 in DNA: TGCAGTGCTAGAGATCCGCAGCGGGGGAGCTCCTACAATGAGCAGTTCTTC. It yields the protein CSARDPQRGSSYNEQFF.

The chain employs TRBV3-1 and TRBJ2-3; TRBD2 matches at 9 bases. The CDR3 has 17 residues. Losses at the gene ends were 4 bases for V and 2 bases for J; bases not matched to a gene: 10. Germline V gene data show CDR1 as LGHDT and CDR2 as YNNKEL (reference sequence). In nucleotides, the CDR3 is TGTGCCAGCAGCCGCCACTCGACTAGCGGAATCACAGATACGCAGTATTTT. Its translation is CASSRHSTSGITDTQYF.

This clonotype was observed a single time. The chain couples TRBV14 to TRBJ1-1, with D unresolved. Germline loops: CDR1 SGHDN, CDR2 FVKESK. Trimming left V 3 bases short and J 5 bases short, with 10 bases between. There are 13 residues in the CDR3. The DNA of the CDR3 is TGTGCCAGCAGCCACGAACTGGGAACTGAAGCTTTCTTT. Its translation: CASSHELGTEAFF.

The chain has TRBV11-2 and TRBJ2-7; 7 nucleotides match TRBD2. The CDR3 is made up of 15 amino acids. V shed 5 bases, J shed 2 bases, and the junction held 9 bases outside the gene matches. CDR1 SGHAT and CDR2 FQNNGV come from the germline V gene. The CDR3 sequence is CASSLYGGGTYEQYF. The DNA of the CDR3 is TGTGCCAGCAGCCTTTATGGGGGGGGGACCTACGAGCAGTACTTC. The full variable domain, rest sourced from reference TRBV11-2 and TRBJ2-7, is EAGVAQSPRYKIIEKRQSVAFWCNPISGHATLYWYQQILGQGPKLLIQFQNNGVVDDSQLPKDRFSAERLKGVDSTLKIQPAKLEDSAVYLCASSLYGGGTYEQYFGPGTRLTVT.

The chain recombines TRBV27 with TRBJ1-1; possibly TRBD1 for D (5 bases). Germline V gives CDR1 MNHEY, CDR2 SMNVEV (reference sequence). Deletions cut 4 bases from V and 5 bases from J, with 14 bases between. There are 14 residues in the CDR3. The CDR3 sequence is CASSSGTGETEAFF. CDR3 nucleotides: TGTGCCAGCAGTTCAGGGACGGGGGAAACTGAAGCTTTCTTT.

The chain has TRBV10-1 and TRBJ2-5; a possible D gene is TRBD2 (7 bases). V lost 8 bases to trimming and J lost 3 bases, with 16 bases between them. CDR1 WNHNN and CDR2 SYGVQD come from the germline V gene (reference sequence). The CDR3 totals 14 residues. Written as DNA, the CDR3 is TGCGCCAGCTCTAGCGGAGGGGGGGAAGAGACCCAGTACTTC. The encoded protein is CASSSGGGEETQYF.

The chain joins TRBV6-1 to TRBJ1-1, with D maybe TRBD1 (5 bases). The CDR3 runs 14 residues. V was pared by 3 bases and J by 0 bases, with 8 bases between. CDR1 MNHNS and CDR2 SASEGT come from the germline V gene. Written as DNA, the CDR3 is TGTGCCAGCAGTGATAAGGGGTTGAACACTGAAGCTTTCTTT. Its protein is CASSDKGLNTEAFF.

This chain uses TRBV12-3 or TRBV12-4 with TRBJ2-7, with unresolved D. With 1 base removed from V and 6 bases from J, the gap between germline ends came to 7 bases. The CDR3 is made up of 12 amino acids. CDR3 residues: CASSLGEGEQYF. The CDR3 nucleotides are TGTGCCAGCAGTTTAGGAGAAGGCGAGCAGTACTTC.

The rearrangement uses TRBV28 and TRBJ2-3, with 7 nucleotides matching TRBD2. After removal of 5 bases from V and 4 bases from J, the junction contained 6 bases not matched to a gene. This CDR3 is 14 amino acids long. From germline, CDR1 is MDHEN and CDR2 SYDVKM. The CDR3 reads CASSVGGPSDTQYF. CDR3 in DNA: TGTGCCAGCAGTGTGGGAGGGCCGTCAGATACGCAGTATTTT. Full variable domain (outside the CDR3, taken from reference TRBV28 and TRBJ2-3): DVKVTQSSRYLVKRTGEKVFLECVQDMDHENMFWYRQDPGLGLRLIYFSYDVKMKEKGDIPEGYSVSREKKERFSLILESASTNQTSMYLCASSVGGPSDTQYFGPGTRLTVL.

Written as DNA, the CDR3 is TGCAGTGCTAGAGACTGGGGAAGAGGGGCCCAATATAATCAGCCCCAGCATTTT. This gives the protein CSARDWGRGAQYNQPQHF. The gene calls are TRBV20-1 and TRBJ1-5; D may be TRBD1 (5 bases). CDR1 DFQATT and CDR2 SNEGSKA come from the germline V gene (reference sequence). The CDR3 runs to 18 residues. The V end was cut by 0 bases, the J end by 4 bases, with 22 bases between.

This chain links TRBV24-1 with TRBJ2-5, with no clear D. The CDR3 spans 15 residues. Germline CDR1 and CDR2: KGHDR and SFDVKD. The V end lost 3 bases, the J end lost 5 bases, and 15 bases lay between the germline ends. The CDR3 region has the DNA TGTGCCACCAGTGATCCAGACCCAACAGAGGAGACCCAGTACTTC. Translation: CATSDPDPTEETQYF.

The V call is TRBV5-1, the J call TRBJ2-7; 9 bases are shared with TRBD1. CDR1 is SGHRS and CDR2 is YFSETQ in the germline V gene. The J segment lost 7 bases and the V segment lost 0 bases, leaving 5 bases of the junction unmatched. There are 14 residues in the CDR3. CDR3 DNA sequence: TGCGCCAGCAGCTTGGTACAGGGGGCTGGGGAGCAGTACTTC. Its protein product is CASSLVQGAGEQYF.

This clonotype was found once. This rearrangement joins TRBV20-1 to TRBJ2-7; TRBD2 might be the D (6 bases). Between the trimmed V and J ends, which lost 0 bases and 3 bases, there was a span of 15 bases. The CDR3 sequence is 15 residues long. Germline-derived CDR1 and CDR2 are DFQATT and SNEGSKA (reference sequence). CDR3 protein: CSARDLTGDGYEQYF. The CDR3 nucleotides are TGCAGTGCTAGAGATCTAACGGGGGATGGCTACGAGCAGTACTTC.

The chain is built from TRBV29-1 and TRBJ1-1; 7 bases map to TRBD1. The germline gives CDR1 SQVTM, CDR2 ANQGSEA. With 8 bases clipped from V and 0 bases from J, the junction kept 3 bases outside the gene matches. The CDR3 contains 12 residues. CDR3 loop: CSHRGLNTEAFF. DNA for the CDR3: TGCAGCCACAGGGGCTTGAACACTGAAGCTTTCTTT.

V is TRBV11-2 and J is TRBJ2-3, with 8 bases matching TRBD2. J lost 11 bases, V lost 1 base, and 5 bases had no gene match. Per germline, CDR1 SGHAT and CDR2 FQNNGV. The CDR3 spans 13 residues. The CDR3 region has the DNA TGTGCCAGCAGCTTAGCGGGAGGGCCGGTGCAGTATTTT. This gives the protein CASSLAGGPVQYF. The full variable domain, rest sourced from reference TRBV11-2 and TRBJ2-3, is EAGVAQSPRYKIIEKRQSVAFWCNPISGHATLYWYQQILGQGPKLLIQFQNNGVVDDSQLPKDRFSAERLKGVDSTLKIQPAKLEDSAVYLCASSLAGGPVQYFGPGTRLTVL.

The rearrangement joins TRBV7-9 to TRBJ2-5; D tentatively fits TRBD1 or TRBD2 (5 bases each). Trimming removed 2 bases from V and 2 bases from J, with 21 bases in between. The CDR3 runs 18 residues. From germline, CDR1 is SEHNR and CDR2 FQNEAQ (reference sequence). This CDR3 reads CASSLFAWGVRGQETQYF. The CDR3 bases are TGTGCCAGCAGCTTATTTGCTTGGGGAGTAAGGGGACAAGAGACCCAGTACTTC. The whole variable domain, filled in from reference TRBV7-9 and TRBJ2-5, reads DTGVSQNPRHKITKRGQNVTFRCDPISEHNRLYWYRQTLGQGPEFLTYFQNEAQLEKSRLLSDRFSAERPKGSFSTLEIQRTEQGDSAMYLCASSLFAWGVRGQETQYFGPGTRLLVL.

The chain uses TRBV3-1 and TRBJ1-1; 7 bases fit TRBD1. This CDR3 has 12 amino acids. The germline gives CDR1 LGHDT, CDR2 YNNKEL (reference sequence). Losses at the gene ends were 4 bases for V and 10 bases for J; bases not matched to a gene: 6. The CDR3 loop is CASSLPGGGAFF. For the CDR3, the DNA is TGTGCCAGCAGCCTCCCAGGGGGGGGAGCTTTCTTT.